This T cell receptor (beta chain) was captured by sequencing in a study of T-cell memory formation after mild COVID-19. 5'RACE primed at constant segments yielded TCR alpha and TCR beta cDNA libraries bearing sample barcodes and UMIs. TCRdb ran MiXCR on the 5' RACE reads and lists one entry per CDR3 protein. The sample carries more than 250,000 distinct CDR3 sequences, more than 15% recorded once. Germline V gives CDR1 SQVTM, CDR2 ANQGSEA. The V end was cut by 2 bases, the J end by 12 bases, with 14 bases between. This CDR3 region has 12 residues. Points from the study as a whole: Certain responding clones were present in pre-infection memory, suggesting participation of cross-reactive memory.

This clonotype appeared a few times. Its antigen remains unknown. The receptor's source is a man between 18 and 35 years old who had mild COVID-19 (a few samples of this study predate the infection). Cell type and time point are not known. Input material: PBMCs or a T cell subset sorted from them (not recorded which). The V gene is TRBV29-1, the J gene TRBJ2-1, with D perhaps TRBD2 (5 bases). CDR3 DNA sequence: TGCAGCGTTGAACCGGCGGGTCTGGGGCAGTTCTTC. Its protein is CSVEPAGLGQFF.